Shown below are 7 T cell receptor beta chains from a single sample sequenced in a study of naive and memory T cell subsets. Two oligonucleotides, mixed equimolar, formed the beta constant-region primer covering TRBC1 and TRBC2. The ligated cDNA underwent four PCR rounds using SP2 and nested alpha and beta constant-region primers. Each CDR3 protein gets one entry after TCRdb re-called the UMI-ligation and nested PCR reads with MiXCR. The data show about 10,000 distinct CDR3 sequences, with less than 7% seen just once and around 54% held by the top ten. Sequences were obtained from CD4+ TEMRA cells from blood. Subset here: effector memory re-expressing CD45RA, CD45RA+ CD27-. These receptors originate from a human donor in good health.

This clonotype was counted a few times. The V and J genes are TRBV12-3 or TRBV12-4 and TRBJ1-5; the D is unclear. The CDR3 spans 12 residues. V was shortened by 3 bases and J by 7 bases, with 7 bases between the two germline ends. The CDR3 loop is CASSFSGQPQHF. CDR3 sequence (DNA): TGTGCCAGCAGTTTCTCCGGCCAGCCCCAGCATTTT.

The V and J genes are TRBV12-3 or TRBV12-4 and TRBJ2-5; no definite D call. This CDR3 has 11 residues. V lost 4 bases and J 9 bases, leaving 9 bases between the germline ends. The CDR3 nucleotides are TGTGCCAGCAGTTATCGCGAGGCCCAGTACTTC. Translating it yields CASSYREAQYF.

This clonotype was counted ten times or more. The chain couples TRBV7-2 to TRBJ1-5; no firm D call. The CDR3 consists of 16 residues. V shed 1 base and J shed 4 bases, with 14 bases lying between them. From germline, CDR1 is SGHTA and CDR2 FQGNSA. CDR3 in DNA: TGTGCCAGCAGCTTAGGGTCCAGCCCGGTTAATCAGCCCCAGCATTTT. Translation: CASSLGSSPVNQPQHF.

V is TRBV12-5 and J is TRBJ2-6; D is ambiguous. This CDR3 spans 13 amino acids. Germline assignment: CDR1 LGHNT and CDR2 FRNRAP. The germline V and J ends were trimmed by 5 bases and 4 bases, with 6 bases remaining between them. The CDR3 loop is CASGPSGANVLTF. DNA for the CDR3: TGTGCTAGTGGTCCCTCGGGGGCCAACGTCCTGACTTTC.

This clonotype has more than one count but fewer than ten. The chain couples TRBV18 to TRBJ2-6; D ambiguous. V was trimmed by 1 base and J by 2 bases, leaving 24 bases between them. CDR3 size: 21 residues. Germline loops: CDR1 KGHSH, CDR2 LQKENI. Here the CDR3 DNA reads TGTGCCAGCTCACCACAGGCAGTCCGAATAGCCCACGGCGCTGGGGCCAACGTCCTGACTTTC. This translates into CASSPQAVRIAHGAGANVLTF.

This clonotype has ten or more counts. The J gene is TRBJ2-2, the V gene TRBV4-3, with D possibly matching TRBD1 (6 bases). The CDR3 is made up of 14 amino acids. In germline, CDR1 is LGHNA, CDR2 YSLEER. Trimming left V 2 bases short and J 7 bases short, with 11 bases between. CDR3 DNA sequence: TGCGCCAGCAGCCAACCAGGGGCGGGCGGGGAGCTGTTTTTT. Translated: CASSQPGAGGELFF.

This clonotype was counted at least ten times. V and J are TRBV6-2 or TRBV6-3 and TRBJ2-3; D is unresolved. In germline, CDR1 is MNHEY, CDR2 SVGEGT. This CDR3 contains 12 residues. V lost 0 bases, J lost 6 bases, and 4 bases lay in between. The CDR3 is CASSYSQDTQYF. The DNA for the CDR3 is TGTGCCAGCAGTTACTCTCAGGATACGCAGTATTTT.